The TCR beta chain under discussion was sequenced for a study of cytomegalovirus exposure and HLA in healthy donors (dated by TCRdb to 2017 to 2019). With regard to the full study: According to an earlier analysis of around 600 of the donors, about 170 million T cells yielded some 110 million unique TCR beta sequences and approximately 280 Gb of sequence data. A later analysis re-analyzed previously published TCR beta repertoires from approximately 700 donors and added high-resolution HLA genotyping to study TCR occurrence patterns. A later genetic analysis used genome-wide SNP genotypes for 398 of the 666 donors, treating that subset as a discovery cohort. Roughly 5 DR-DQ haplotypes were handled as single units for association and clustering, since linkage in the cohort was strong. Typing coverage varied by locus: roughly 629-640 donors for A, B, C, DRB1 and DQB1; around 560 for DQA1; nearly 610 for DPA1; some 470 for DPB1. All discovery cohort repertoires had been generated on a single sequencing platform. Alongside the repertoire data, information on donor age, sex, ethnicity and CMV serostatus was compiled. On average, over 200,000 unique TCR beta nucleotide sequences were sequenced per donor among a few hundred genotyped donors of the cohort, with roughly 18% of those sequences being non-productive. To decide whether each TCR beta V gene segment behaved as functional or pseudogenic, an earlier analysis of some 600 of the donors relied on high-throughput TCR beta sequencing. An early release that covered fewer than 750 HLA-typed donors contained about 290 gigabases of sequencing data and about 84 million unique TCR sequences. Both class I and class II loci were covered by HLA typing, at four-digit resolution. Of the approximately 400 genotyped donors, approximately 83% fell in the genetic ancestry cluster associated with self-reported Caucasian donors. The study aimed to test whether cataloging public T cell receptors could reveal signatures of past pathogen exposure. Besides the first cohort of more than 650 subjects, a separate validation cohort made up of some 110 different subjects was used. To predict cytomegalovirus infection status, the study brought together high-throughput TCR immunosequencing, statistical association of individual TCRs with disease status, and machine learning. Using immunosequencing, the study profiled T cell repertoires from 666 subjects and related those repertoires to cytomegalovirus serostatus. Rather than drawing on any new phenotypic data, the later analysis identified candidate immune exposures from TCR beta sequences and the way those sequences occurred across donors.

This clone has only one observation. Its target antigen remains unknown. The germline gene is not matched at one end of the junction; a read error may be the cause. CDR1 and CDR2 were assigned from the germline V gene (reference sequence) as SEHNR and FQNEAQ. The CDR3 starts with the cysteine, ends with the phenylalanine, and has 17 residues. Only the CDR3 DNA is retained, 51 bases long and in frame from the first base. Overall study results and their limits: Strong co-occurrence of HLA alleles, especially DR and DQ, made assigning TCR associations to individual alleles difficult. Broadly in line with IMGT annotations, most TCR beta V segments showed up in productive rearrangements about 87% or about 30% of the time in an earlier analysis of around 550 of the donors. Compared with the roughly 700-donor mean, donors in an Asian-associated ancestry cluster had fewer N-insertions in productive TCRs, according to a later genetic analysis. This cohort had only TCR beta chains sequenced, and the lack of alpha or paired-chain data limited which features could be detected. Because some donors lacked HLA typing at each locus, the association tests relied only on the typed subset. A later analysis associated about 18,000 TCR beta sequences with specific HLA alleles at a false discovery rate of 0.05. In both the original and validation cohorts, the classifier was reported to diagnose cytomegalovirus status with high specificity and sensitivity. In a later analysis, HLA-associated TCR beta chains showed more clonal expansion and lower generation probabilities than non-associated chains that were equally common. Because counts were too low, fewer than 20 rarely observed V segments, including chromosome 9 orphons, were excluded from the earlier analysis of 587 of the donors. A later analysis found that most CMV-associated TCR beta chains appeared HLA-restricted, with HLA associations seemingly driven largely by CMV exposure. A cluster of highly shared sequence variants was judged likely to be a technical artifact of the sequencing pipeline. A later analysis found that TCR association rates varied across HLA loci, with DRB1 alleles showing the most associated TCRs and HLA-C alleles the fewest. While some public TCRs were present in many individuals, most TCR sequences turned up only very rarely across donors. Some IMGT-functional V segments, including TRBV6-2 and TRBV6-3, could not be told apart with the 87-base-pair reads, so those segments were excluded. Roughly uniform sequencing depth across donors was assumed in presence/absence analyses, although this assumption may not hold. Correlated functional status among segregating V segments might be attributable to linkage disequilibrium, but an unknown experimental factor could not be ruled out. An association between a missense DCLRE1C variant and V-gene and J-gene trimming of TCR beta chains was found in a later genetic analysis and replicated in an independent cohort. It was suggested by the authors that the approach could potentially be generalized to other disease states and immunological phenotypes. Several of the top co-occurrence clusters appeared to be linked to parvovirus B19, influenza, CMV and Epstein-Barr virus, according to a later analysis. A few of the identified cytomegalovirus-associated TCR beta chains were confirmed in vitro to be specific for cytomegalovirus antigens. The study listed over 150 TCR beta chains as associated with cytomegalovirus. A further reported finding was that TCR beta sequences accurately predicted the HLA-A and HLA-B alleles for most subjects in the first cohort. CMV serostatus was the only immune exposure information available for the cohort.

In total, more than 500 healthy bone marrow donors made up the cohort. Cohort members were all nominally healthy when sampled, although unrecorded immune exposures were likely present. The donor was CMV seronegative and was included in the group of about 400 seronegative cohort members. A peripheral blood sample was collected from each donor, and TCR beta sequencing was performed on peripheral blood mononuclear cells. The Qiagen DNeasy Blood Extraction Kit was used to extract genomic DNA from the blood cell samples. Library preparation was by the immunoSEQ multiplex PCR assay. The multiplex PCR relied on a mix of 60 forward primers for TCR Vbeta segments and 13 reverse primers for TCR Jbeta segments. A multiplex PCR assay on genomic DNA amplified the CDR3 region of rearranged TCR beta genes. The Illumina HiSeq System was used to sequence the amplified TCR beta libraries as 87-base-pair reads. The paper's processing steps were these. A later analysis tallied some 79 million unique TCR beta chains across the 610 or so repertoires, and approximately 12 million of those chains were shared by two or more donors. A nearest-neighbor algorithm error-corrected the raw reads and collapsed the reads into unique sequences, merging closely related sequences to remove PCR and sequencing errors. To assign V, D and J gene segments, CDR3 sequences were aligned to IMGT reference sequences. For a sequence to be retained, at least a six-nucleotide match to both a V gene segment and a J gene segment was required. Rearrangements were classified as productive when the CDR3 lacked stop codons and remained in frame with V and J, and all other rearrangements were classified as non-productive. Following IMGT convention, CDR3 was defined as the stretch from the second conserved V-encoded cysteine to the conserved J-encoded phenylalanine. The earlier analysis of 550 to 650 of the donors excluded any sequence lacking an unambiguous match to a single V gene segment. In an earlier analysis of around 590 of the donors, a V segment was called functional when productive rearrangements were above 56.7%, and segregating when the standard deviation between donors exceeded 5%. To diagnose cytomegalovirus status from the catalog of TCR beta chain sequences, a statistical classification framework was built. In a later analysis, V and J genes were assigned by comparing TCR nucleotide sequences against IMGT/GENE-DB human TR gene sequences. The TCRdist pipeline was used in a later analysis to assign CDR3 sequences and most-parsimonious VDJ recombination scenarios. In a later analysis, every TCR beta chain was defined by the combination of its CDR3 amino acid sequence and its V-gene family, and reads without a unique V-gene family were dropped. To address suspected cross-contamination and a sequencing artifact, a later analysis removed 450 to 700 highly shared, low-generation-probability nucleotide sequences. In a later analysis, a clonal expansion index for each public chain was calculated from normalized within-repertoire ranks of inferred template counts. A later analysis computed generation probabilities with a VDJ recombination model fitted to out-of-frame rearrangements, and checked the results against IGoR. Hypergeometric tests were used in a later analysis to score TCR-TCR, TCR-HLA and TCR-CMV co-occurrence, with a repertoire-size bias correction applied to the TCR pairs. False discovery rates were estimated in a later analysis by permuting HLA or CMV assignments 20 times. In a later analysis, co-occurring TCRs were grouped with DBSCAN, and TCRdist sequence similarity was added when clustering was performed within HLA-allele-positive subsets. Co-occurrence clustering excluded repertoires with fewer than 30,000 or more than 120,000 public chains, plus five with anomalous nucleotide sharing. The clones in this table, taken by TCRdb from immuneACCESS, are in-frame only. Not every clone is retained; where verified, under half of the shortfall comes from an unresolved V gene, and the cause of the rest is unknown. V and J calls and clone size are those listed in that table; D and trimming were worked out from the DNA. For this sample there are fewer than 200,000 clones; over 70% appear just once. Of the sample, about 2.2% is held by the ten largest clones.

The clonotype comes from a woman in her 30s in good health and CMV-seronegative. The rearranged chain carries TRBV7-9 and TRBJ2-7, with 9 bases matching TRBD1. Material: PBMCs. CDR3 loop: CSSSSTEAGTGFHEQYF. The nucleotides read TGTTCCAGCAGTTCAACCGAAGCCGGGACAGGGTTTCACGAGCAGTACTTC.